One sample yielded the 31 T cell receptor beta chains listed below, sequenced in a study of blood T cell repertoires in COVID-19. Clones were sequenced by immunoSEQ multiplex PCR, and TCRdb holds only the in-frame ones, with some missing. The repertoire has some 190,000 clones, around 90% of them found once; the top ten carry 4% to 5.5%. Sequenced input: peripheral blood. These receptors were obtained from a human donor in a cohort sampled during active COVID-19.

The CDR3 region has the DNA TGTGCCAGCAGTTACCAGGGGTTGGCCTATAATTCACCCCTCCACTTT. Translated: CASSYQGLAYNSPLHF. The rearrangement links TRBV6-2 or TRBV6-3 to TRBJ1-6, with D maybe TRBD1 (6 bases). This CDR3 is 16 amino acids long. Per the germline V gene, CDR1 is MNHEY and CDR2 is SVGEGT. Trimming shortened V by 2 bases and J by 2 bases, and 10 bases separated the two germline ends.

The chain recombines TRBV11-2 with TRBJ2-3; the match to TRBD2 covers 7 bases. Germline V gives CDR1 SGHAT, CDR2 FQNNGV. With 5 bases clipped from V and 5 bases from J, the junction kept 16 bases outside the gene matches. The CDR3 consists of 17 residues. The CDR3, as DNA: TGTGCCAGCAGCCACCAGATCGGGAGGACAACGGAAGATACGCAGTATTTT. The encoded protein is CASSHQIGRTTEDTQYF.

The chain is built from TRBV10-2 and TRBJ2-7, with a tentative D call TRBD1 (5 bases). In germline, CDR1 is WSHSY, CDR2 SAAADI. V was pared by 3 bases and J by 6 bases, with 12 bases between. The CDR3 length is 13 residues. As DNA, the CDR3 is TGCGCCAGCAGTGACGGTGGCAGGGCCGAGCAGTACTTC. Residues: CASSDGGRAEQYF.

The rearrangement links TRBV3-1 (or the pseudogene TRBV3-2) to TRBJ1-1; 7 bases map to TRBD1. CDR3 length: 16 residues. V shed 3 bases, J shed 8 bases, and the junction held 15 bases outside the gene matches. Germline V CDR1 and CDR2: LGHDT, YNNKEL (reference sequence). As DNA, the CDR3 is TGTGCCAGCAGCCACAATCCGACAGGGACCTCTAAGGAAGCTTTCTTT. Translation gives CASSHNPTGTSKEAFF.

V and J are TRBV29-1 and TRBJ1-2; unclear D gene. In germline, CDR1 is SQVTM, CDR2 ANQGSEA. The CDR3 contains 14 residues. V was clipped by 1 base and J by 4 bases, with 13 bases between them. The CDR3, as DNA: TGCAGCGTTGAAGCTCAGCGTCGCGGCTATGGCTACACCTTC. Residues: CSVEAQRRGYGYTF.

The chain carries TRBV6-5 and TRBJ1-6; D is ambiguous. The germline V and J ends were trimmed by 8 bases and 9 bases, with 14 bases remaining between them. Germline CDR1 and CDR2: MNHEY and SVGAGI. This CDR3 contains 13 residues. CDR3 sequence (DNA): TGTGCCAGCTCTCGGGGTTTTGGTTCACCCCTCCACTTT. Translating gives CASSRGFGSPLHF.

CDR3: CATAAGQGTDTQYF. CDR3 bases: TGTGCCACCGCGGCGGGACAGGGCACAGATACGCAGTATTTT. The J gene is TRBJ2-3, the V gene TRBV24-1, with 8 bases matching TRBD1. The junction had 5 bases not matched to a gene; V was cut back by 9 bases and J by 1 base. This CDR3 comprises 14 residues. Germline CDR1 and CDR2: KGHDR and SFDVKD.

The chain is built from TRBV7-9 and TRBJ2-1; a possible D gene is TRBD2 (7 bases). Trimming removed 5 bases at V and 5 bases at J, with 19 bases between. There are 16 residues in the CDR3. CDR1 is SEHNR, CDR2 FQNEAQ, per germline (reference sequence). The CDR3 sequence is CASSPPKGGPNNEQFF. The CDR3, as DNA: TGTGCCAGCAGCCCGCCCAAGGGGGGGCCTAACAATGAGCAGTTCTTC.

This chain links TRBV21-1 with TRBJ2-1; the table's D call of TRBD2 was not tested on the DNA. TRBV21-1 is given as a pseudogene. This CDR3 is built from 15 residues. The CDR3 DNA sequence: TGTGCCAGCAGCAAGGGGCGGGAGGTGAACAATGAGCAGTTCTTC. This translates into CASSKGREVNNEQFF.

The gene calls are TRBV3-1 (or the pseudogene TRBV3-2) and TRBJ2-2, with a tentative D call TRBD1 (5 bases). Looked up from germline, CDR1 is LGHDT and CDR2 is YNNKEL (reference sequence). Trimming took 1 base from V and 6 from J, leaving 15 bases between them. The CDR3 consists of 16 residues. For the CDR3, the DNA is TGTGCCAGCAGCCAAGGGCTCAGGGCAGAATCCGGGGAGCTGTTTTTT. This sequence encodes CASSQGLRAESGELFF.

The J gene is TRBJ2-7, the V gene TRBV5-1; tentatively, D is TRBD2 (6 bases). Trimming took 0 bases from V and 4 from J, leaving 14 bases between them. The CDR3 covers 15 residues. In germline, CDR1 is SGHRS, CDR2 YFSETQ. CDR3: CASSLGASASYEQYF. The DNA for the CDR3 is TGCGCCAGCAGCTTGGGGGCTAGCGCCAGTTACGAGCAGTACTTC.

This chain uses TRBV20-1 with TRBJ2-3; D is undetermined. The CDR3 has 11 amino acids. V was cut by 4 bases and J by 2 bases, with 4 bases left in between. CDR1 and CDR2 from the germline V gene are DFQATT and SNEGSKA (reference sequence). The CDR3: CSATVTDTQYF. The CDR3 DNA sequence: TGCAGTGCTACGGTCACAGATACGCAGTATTTT.

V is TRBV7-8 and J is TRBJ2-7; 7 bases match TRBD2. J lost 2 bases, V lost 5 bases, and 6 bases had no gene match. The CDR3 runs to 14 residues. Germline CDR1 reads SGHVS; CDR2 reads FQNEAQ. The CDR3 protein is CASSPSGVAYEQYF. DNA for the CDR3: TGTGCCAGCAGCCCTAGCGGTGTTGCCTACGAGCAGTACTTC.

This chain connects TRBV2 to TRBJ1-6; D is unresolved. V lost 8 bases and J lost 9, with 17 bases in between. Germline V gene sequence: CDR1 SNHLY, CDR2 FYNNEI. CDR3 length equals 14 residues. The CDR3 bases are TGTGCCAGCCTTGTGGTGGGAAGCGGTTCACCCCTCCACTTT. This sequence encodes CASLVVGSGSPLHF.

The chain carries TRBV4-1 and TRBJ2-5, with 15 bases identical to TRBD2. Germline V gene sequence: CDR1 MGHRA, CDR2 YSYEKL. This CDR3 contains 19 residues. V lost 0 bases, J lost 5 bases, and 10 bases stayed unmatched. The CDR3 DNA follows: TGCGCCAGCAGCCAAGATTCGCCCTGGACTAGCGGGGGGGAGGAGACCCAGTACTTC. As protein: CASSQDSPWTSGGEETQYF.

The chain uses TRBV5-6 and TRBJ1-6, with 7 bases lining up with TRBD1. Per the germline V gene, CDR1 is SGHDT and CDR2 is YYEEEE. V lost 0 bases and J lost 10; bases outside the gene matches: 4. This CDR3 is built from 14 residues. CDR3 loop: CASSLEGGGSPLHF. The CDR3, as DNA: TGTGCCAGCAGCTTGGAAGGGGGCGGGTCACCCCTCCACTTT.

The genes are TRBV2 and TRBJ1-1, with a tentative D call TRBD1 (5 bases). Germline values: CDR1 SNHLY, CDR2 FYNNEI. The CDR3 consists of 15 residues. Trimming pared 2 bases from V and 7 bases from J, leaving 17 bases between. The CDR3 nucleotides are TGTGCCAGCAGTGAAAACCCAGGGTGGGCCGGTGAAGCTTTCTTT. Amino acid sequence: CASSENPGWAGEAFF.

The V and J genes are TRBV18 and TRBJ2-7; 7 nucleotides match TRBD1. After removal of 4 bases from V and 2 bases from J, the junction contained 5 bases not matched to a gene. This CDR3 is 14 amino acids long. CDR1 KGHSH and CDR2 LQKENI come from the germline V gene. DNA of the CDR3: TGTGCCAGCTCACTACAGGGGTCCACCTACGAGCAGTACTTC. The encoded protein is CASSLQGSTYEQYF.

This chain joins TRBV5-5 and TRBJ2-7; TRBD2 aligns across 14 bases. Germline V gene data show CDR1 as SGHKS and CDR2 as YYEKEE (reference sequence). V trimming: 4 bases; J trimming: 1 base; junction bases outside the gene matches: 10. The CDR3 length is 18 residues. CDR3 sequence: CASSPPGTSGRGSYEQYF. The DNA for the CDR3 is TGTGCCAGCAGCCCCCCCGGGACTAGCGGGAGAGGGTCCTACGAGCAGTACTTC.

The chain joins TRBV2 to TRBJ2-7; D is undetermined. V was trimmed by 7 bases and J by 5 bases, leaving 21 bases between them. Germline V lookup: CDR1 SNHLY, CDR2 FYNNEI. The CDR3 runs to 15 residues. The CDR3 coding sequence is TGTGCCAGCACTAAGACTGGTTCCTACGGTGACGAGCAGTACTTC. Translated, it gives CASTKTGSYGDEQYF.

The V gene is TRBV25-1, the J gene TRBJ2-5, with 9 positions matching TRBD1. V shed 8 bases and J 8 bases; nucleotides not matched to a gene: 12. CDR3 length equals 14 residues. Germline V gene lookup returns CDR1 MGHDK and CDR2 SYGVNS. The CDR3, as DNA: TGTGCCAGCCAGAGGACAGGGGTACTGGGTACCCAGTACTTC. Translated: CASQRTGVLGTQYF.

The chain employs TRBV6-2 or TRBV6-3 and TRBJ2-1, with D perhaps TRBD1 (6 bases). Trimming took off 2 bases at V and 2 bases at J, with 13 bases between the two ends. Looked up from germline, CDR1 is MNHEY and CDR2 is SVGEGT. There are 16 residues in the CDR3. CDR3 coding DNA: TGTGCCAGCAGTTACCAGGGGTTCCCTCCCTACAATGAGCAGTTCTTC. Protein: CASSYQGFPPYNEQFF.

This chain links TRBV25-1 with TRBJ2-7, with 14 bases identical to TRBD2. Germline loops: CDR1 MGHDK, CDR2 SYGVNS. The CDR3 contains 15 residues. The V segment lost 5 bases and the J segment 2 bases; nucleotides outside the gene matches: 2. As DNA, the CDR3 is TGTGCCAGCAGTATGACTAGCGGGAGGGCCTACGAGCAGTACTTC. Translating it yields CASSMTSGRAYEQYF.

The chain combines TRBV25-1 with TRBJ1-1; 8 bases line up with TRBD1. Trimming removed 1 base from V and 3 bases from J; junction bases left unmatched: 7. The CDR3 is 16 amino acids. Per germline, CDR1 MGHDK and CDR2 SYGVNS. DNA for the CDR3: TGTGCCAGCAGTGAATTAGGAACCAGGGGGCACACTGAAGCTTTCTTT. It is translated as CASSELGTRGHTEAFF.

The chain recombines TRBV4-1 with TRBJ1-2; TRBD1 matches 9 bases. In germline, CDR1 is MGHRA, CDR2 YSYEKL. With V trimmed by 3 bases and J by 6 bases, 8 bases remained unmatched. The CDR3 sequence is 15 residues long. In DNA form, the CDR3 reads TGCGCCAGCAGCCACCCGGGACAGGGTATACATGGCTACACCTTC. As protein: CASSHPGQGIHGYTF.

CDR3 residues: CASSGGQGPSGNTIYF. In DNA form, the CDR3 reads TGTGCCAGCAGTGGGGGCCAAGGGCCGAGCGGAAACACCATATATTTT. The chain uses TRBV2 and TRBJ1-3; maybe TRBD1 (5 bases). CDR3 length equals 16 residues. The V gene lost 4 bases and the J gene lost 4 bases, with 17 bases spanning the gap. The germline gives CDR1 SNHLY, CDR2 FYNNEI.

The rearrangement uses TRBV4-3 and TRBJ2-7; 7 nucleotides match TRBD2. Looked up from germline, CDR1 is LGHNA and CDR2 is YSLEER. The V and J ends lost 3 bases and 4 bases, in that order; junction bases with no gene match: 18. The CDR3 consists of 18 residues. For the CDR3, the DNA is TGCGCCAGCAGCCAGGGTAGGTCAGGGACTACCCAGACTTACGAGCAGTACTTC. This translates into CASSQGRSGTTQTYEQYF.

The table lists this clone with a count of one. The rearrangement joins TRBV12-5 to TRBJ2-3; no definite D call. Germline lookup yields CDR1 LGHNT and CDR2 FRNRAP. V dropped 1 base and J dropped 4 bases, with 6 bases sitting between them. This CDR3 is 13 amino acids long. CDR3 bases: TGTGCTAGTGGTTTGGCGCGCGCAGATACGCAGTATTTT. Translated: CASGLARADTQYF. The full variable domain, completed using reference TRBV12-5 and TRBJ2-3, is DARVTQTPRHKVTEMGQEVTMRCQPILGHNTVFWYRQTMMQGLELLAYFRNRAPLDDSGMPKDRFSAEMPDATLATLKIQPSEPRDSAVYFCASGLARADTQYFGPGTRLTVL.

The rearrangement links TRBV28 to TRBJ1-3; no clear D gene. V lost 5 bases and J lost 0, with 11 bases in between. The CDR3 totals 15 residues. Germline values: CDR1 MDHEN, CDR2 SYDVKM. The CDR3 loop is CASSVNLLSGNTIYF. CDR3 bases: TGTGCCAGCAGTGTTAACTTGCTCTCTGGAAACACCATATATTTT.

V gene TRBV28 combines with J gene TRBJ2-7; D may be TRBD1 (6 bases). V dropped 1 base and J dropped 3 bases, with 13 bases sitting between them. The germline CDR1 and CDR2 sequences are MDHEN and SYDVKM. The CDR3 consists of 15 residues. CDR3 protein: CASSLLAGQRYEQYF. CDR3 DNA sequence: TGTGCCAGCAGTTTATTGGCAGGACAGCGCTACGAGCAGTACTTC.

This CDR3 is CASRQATGVGGANVLTF. The CDR3, as DNA: TGCGCCAGCCGGCAGGCGACAGGGGTTGGTGGGGCCAACGTCCTGACTTTC. The V gene is TRBV5-1, the J gene TRBJ2-6, with TRBD1 identical over 8 bases. This CDR3 is 17 amino acids long. CDR1 SGHRS and CDR2 YFSETQ come from the germline V gene. V gave up 7 bases and J gave up 3 bases; unmatched junction bases: 12.